Sequencing of this T cell receptor (beta chain) was carried out in a study of cytomegalovirus exposure and HLA in healthy donors. About the study: Assignment to the Caucasian-associated ancestry cluster applied to approximately 80% of the approximately 360 genotyped donors.

Germline CDR1 reads SGHDT; CDR2 reads YYEEEE. The V and J ends lost 7 bases and 5 bases respectively, with 15 bases between them. The CDR3 has 13 amino acids. General study points: Roughly uniform depth of sequencing across donors was assumed in presence/absence analyses. In a later analysis, TCR association rates varied by HLA locus: DRB1 most, HLA-C fewest.

13 Jbeta primers and 60 Vbeta primers were used for the PCR. Clones were sequenced by immunoSEQ multiplex PCR, and TCRdb holds only the in-frame ones, with some missing. Of 75,000 to 90,000 clones detected, around four fifths appear once; the ten largest clones hold around 9.3%. About this clone: What it binds is unknown.

Input material: PBMCs. This TCR was sampled from a woman aged 40 to 49 in good health and CMV-seropositive. The chain recombines TRBV5-6 with TRBJ2-5; no clear D gene. The CDR3 here is CASGTTGGETQYF. The CDR3, as DNA: TGTGCCAGCGGAACTACTGGCGGCGAGACCCAGTACTTC.